These 29 T cell receptor beta chains originate from one sample sequenced in a study of blood T cell repertoires in COVID-19. Measured with immunoSEQ multiplex PCR; TCRdb has only the in-frame clones, and not every one. This table has 65,000 to 90,000 clones, approximately 78% appearing once. Sequencing was carried out using peripheral blood. Receptor source: a man in his 60s with acute or convalescent COVID-19.

This clone was counted a few times. This rearrangement joins TRBV5-5 to TRBJ1-1, with no clear D. V lost 7 bases, J lost 1 base, and 17 bases lay in between. Germline values: CDR1 SGHKS, CDR2 YYEKEE (reference sequence). This CDR3 spans 15 amino acids. CDR3 sequence (DNA): TGTGCCAGCGGCCCCGGGCGGGGTTGGAACACTGAAGCTTTCTTT. Translated: CASGPGRGWNTEAFF.

This clone was detected only once. The V call is TRBV10-3, the J call TRBJ2-2, with 7 positions matching TRBD2. This CDR3 has 15 amino acids. V was pared by 4 bases and J by 5 bases, with 7 bases of the junction left unmatched. Germline V gene data show CDR1 as ENHRY and CDR2 as SYGVKD. The CDR3 sequence: CAISAGGSLTGELFF. CDR3 DNA: TGTGCCATCAGTGCCGGGGGGTCACTTACCGGGGAGCTGTTTTTT.

The CDR3 loop reads CAISIGVGIYTEAFF. CDR3 sequence (DNA): TGTGCCATCAGTATAGGGGTGGGCATTTACACTGAAGCTTTCTTT. The rearrangement uses TRBV10-3 and TRBJ1-1, with D perhaps TRBD1 (5 bases). The CDR3 consists of 15 residues. The germline V gene encodes CDR1 ENHRY and CDR2 SYGVKD. Trimming stripped 5 bases from V and 3 bases from J, with 16 bases between.

This sequence joins TRBV7-9 and TRBJ1-1; possibly TRBD1 for D (5 bases). The V end lost 2 bases, the J end lost 5 bases, and 12 bases lay between the germline ends. CDR1 and CDR2 from the germline V gene are SEHNR and FQNEAQ (reference sequence). The length of the CDR3 is 14 residues. The chain's CDR3 is CASSLQGGRTEAFF. The CDR3 DNA reads TGTGCCAGCAGCTTACAGGGTGGTAGAACTGAAGCTTTCTTT.

Worth noting for this clone: This may be a read error, as it is one base from a much larger clone. The chain carries TRBV7-9 and TRBJ2-5; the D gene is possibly TRBD2 (5 bases). Germline values: CDR1 SEHNR, CDR2 FQNEAQ (reference sequence). Trimming cost V 6 bases and J 5 bases, with 7 bases left between them. The CDR3 covers 11 residues. CDR3 sequence (DNA): TGTGCCAGCAGGCCGGGGGAGACCCAGTACTTC. Translated, it gives CASRPGETQYF.

The CDR3 is CASSTDSITYEQYF. The CDR3 nucleotides read TGTGCCAGCAGTACCGACAGCATAACCTACGAGCAGTACTTC. The V gene is TRBV6-6, the J gene TRBJ2-7, with a weak D call TRBD1 (5 bases). The CDR3 spans 14 residues. Trimming took off 5 bases at V and 2 bases at J, with 13 bases between the two ends. CDR1 and CDR2 from the germline V gene are MNHNY and SVGAGI (reference sequence).

The table lists this clone with a count of one. The chain has TRBV7-2 and TRBJ1-5, with 7 bases lining up with TRBD1. Germline V lookup: CDR1 SGHTA, CDR2 FQGNSA. The CDR3 has 16 residues. Trimming cost V 0 bases and J 2 bases; bases outside gene matches: 4. CDR3 DNA sequence: TGTGCCAGCAGCTTAGCATGGCAGGGGGGCAATCAGCCCCAGCATTTT. Its translation: CASSLAWQGGNQPQHF.

V usage is TRBV12-5 and J usage is TRBJ1-4; 8 bases map to TRBD1. J was trimmed by 14 bases and V by 5 bases; bases with no gene match: 7. The germline V gene encodes CDR1 LGHNT and CDR2 FRNRAP. The CDR3 spans 12 residues. Here the CDR3 DNA reads TGTGCTAGTGGTCAAAACCGGGACAGGCTGTTTTTT. It is translated as CASGQNRDRLFF. The variable domain in full, completed from reference TRBV12-5 and TRBJ1-4, reads DARVTQTPRHKVTEMGQEVTMRCQPILGHNTVFWYRQTMMQGLELLAYFRNRAPLDDSGMPKDRFSAEMPDATLATLKIQPSEPRDSAVYFCASGQNRDRLFFGSGTQLSVL.

V gene TRBV21-1 combines with J gene TRBJ2-1; TRBD1 is the table's D call and was not checked against the DNA. TRBV21-1 is designated a pseudogene. This CDR3 has 22 residues. CDR3 sequence reads: CASSKHSSFFGTPLSPHNEQFF. The DNA for the CDR3 is TGTGCCAGCAGCAAACATTCTTCCTTTTTCGGGACACCCTTATCCCCCCACAATGAGCAGTTCTTC.

This clone was seen a single time. V gene TRBV11-3 combines with J gene TRBJ2-7, with D possibly matching TRBD1 (5 bases). The CDR3 contains 14 residues. V lost 1 base and J 6 bases, leaving 13 bases between the germline ends. Germline values: CDR1 SGHNT, CDR2 YENEEA. CDR3 protein: CASSLGQGTSEQYF. The CDR3, as DNA: TGTGCCAGCAGCTTAGGGCAGGGAACTTCCGAGCAGTACTTC.

As to this clone: The sample contains more than one DNA sequence encoding this CDR3. This chain joins TRBV18 and TRBJ1-1; D gene unclear. CDR1 KGHSH and CDR2 LQKENI come from the germline V gene. The CDR3 has 13 amino acids. Trimming removed 6 bases from V and 3 bases from J, with 11 bases in between. Here the CDR3 DNA reads TGTGCCAGCTCCCCCTCGGTCGACACTGAAGCTTTCTTT. Amino acid sequence: CASSPSVDTEAFF.

Points on this clone: The junction departs from the called germline gene at one end, perhaps through a read error. At the DNA level, this CDR3 is encoded by other sequences in the same sample as well. The gene calls are TRBV27 and TRBJ2-2; 9 bases fit TRBD2. Germline V gene lookup returns CDR1 MNHEY and CDR2 SMNVEV (reference sequence). The CDR3 extends over 15 amino acids. The chain's CDR3 is CASGAGGQVTGELFF. CDR3 nucleotide sequence: TGTGCCAGCGGAGCGGGAGGCCAGGTCACCGGGGAGCTATTTTTT.

The V and J genes are TRBV6-5 and TRBJ2-7; TRBD1 aligns across 11 bases. The germline V gene has CDR1 MNHEY and CDR2 SVGAGI. Unmatched junction bases numbered 2, after V lost 0 bases and J lost 4 bases. This CDR3 region has 15 residues. CDR3: CASSYSGQGAYEQYF. The CDR3 DNA is TGTGCCAGCAGTTACTCTGGACAGGGGGCGTACGAGCAGTACTTC.

This chain uses TRBV10-3 with TRBJ2-7; 8 bases are shared with TRBD1. The CDR3 extends over 13 amino acids. The germline CDR1 and CDR2 sequences are ENHRY and SYGVKD. V was pared by 4 bases and J by 1 base, with 0 bases of the junction left unmatched. The CDR3 loop is CAISGTGSYEQYF. CDR3 bases: TGTGCCATCAGTGGGACAGGGTCCTACGAGCAGTACTTC.

The CDR3 bases are TGCGCCAGCAGCTTCCTACAGGGTACGGTGACCGGGGAGCTGTTTTTT. This sequence encodes CASSFLQGTVTGELFF. The rearrangement joins TRBV5-1 to TRBJ2-2; D might be TRBD1 (6 bases). The ends were cut back, 2 bases at V and 5 bases at J, with 16 bases in the middle. Germline V gene sequence: CDR1 SGHRS, CDR2 YFSETQ. The CDR3 totals 16 residues. Using reference TRBV5-1 and TRBJ2-2 for the parts outside the CDR3, the full variable domain is KAGVTQTPRYLIKTRGQQVTLSCSPISGHRSVSWYQQTPGQGLQFLFEYFSETQRNKGNFPGRFSGRQFSNSRSEMNVSTLELGDSALYLCASSFLQGTVTGELFFGEGSRLTVL.

The CDR3 region is CASSGQGPGEKLFF. The CDR3 region has the DNA TGTGCCAGCAGTGGACAGGGCCCGGGAGAAAAACTGTTTTTT. This chain connects TRBV28 to TRBJ1-4; TRBD1 aligns across 8 bases. Germline V gene lookup returns CDR1 MDHEN and CDR2 SYDVKM. The CDR3 runs 14 residues. V shed 5 bases, J shed 8 bases, and the junction held 7 bases outside the gene matches.

The gene calls are TRBV3-1 (or the pseudogene TRBV3-2) and TRBJ2-7; TRBD2 agrees at 7 bases. V shed 0 bases and J 6 bases; nucleotides not matched to a gene: 5. The length of the CDR3 is 14 residues. Germline V gene sequence: CDR1 LGHDT, CDR2 YNNKEL (reference sequence). The CDR3 loop reads CASSQDVAGGEQYF. The CDR3, as DNA: TGTGCCAGCAGCCAAGATGTAGCGGGCGGCGAGCAGTACTTC.

The chain joins TRBV29-1 to TRBJ1-2, with D possibly being TRBD1 (5 bases). Looked up from germline, CDR1 is SQVTM and CDR2 is ANQGSEA. This CDR3 has 14 amino acids. Trimming removed 6 bases at V and 5 bases at J, with 19 bases between. The CDR3 loop is CSVAPGGVGYGYTF. The CDR3 DNA sequence: TGCAGCGTCGCCCCCGGAGGGGTAGGGTATGGCTACACCTTC.

The chain employs TRBV28 and TRBJ2-7; possibly TRBD1 for D (5 bases). The CDR3 has 15 residues. Germline assignment: CDR1 MDHEN and CDR2 SYDVKM. V was cut by 5 bases and J by 6 bases, with 20 bases left in between. CDR3 protein: CASSKPQGRVGEQYF. As DNA, the CDR3 is TGTGCCAGCAGTAAGCCCCAGGGAAGGGTGGGCGAGCAGTACTTC.

The chain recombines TRBV7-9 with TRBJ2-2; 9 bases are shared with TRBD2. The CDR3 spans 15 residues. J lost 3 bases, V lost 3 bases, and 2 bases had no gene match. From germline, CDR1 is SEHNR and CDR2 FQNEAQ (reference sequence). CDR3 bases: TGTGCCAGCAGCTTGACTAGCGGTTACACCGGGGAGCTGTTTTTT. Its protein is CASSLTSGYTGELFF. Combining the CDR3 with reference TRBV7-9 and TRBJ2-2 gives the whole variable domain DTGVSQNPRHKITKRGQNVTFRCDPISEHNRLYWYRQTLGQGPEFLTYFQNEAQLEKSRLLSDRFSAERPKGSFSTLEIQRTEQGDSAMYLCASSLTSGYTGELFFGEGSRLTVL.

V gene TRBV18 combines with J gene TRBJ2-1, with 11 bases lining up with TRBD1. The CDR3 spans 15 residues. CDR1 and CDR2 from the germline V gene are KGHSH and LQKENI. With V trimmed by 6 bases and J by 6 bases, 7 bases remained unmatched. CDR3 amino acids: CASSHGTGGFNEQFF. The CDR3 coding sequence is TGTGCCAGCTCCCACGGGACAGGGGGTTTCAATGAGCAGTTCTTC. Full variable domain (rest looked up from reference TRBV18 and TRBJ2-1): NAGVMQNPRHLVRRRGQEARLRCSPMKGHSHVYWYRQLPEEGLKFMVYLQKENIIDESGMPKERFSAEFPKEGPSILRIQQVVRGDSAAYFCASSHGTGGFNEQFFGPGTRLTVL.

V gene TRBV24-1 combines with J gene TRBJ2-1, with 7 bases that match TRBD2. Unmatched junction bases numbered 16, after V lost 1 base and J lost 8 bases. The CDR3 has 18 residues. Germline CDR1 reads KGHDR; CDR2 reads SFDVKD. The CDR3 reads CATSDFVGGTIGRDEQFF. The CDR3, as DNA: TGTGCCACCAGTGATTTTGTCGGAGGTACTATTGGGAGGGATGAGCAGTTCTTC.

This chain uses TRBV4-3 with TRBJ2-7; D remains unclear. Trimming took off 0 bases at V and 6 bases at J, with 9 bases between the two ends. The CDR3 totals 13 residues. Per germline, CDR1 LGHNA and CDR2 YSLEER. CDR3 sequence: CASSQELLAEQYF. The CDR3 region has the DNA TGCGCCAGCAGCCAAGAATTGCTGGCCGAGCAGTACTTC.

V and J are TRBV5-6 and TRBJ2-1; D is possibly TRBD2 (6 bases). Trimming shortened V by 4 bases and J by 7 bases, and 12 bases separated the two germline ends. The germline V gene has CDR1 SGHDT and CDR2 YYEEEE. The CDR3 loop spans 13 amino acids. The CDR3 region has the DNA TGTGCCAGCAGCCACGGGGGAACGAATGAGCAGTTCTTC. As protein: CASSHGGTNEQFF.

The genes are TRBV6-5 and TRBJ1-5; D remains ambiguous. Trimming removed 7 bases from V and 5 bases from J, with 15 bases in between. Germline CDR1 is MNHEY and CDR2 is SVGAGI. The CDR3 length is 14 residues. Here the CDR3 reads CASTQTTGDQPQHF. The CDR3 DNA sequence: TGTGCCAGCACTCAGACAACGGGAGATCAGCCCCAGCATTTT.

This clone was found once. The J gene is TRBJ1-6, the V gene TRBV27; D is perhaps TRBD1 (6 bases). V was shortened by 0 bases and J by 7 bases, with 16 bases between the two germline ends. Germline V gene lookup returns CDR1 MNHEY and CDR2 SMNVEV (reference sequence). CDR3 size: 17 residues. CDR3 nucleotides: TGTGCCAGCAGTTTATCGATCATGGCGGGGGCGAATTCACCCCTCCACTTT. It specifies CASSLSIMAGANSPLHF.

The rearrangement links TRBV3-1 (or the pseudogene TRBV3-2) to TRBJ2-7, with D maybe TRBD2 (5 bases). Trimming shortened V by 6 bases and J by 3 bases, and 12 bases separated the two germline ends. Per the germline V gene, CDR1 is LGHDT and CDR2 is YNNKEL (reference sequence). CDR3 size: 13 residues. CDR3: CASSPPGNYEQYF. The CDR3 DNA reads TGTGCCAGCAGTCCACCGGGAAACTACGAGCAGTACTTC.

On this clone: Other DNA variants within this sample encode the same CDR3. This chain links TRBV6-5 with TRBJ1-2; tentatively, D is TRBD1 (5 bases). Germline loops: CDR1 MNHEY, CDR2 SVGAGI. Trimming left V 2 bases short and J 2 bases short, with 6 bases between. The CDR3 has 13 residues. CDR3 protein: CASSYDRNYGYTF. Here the CDR3 DNA reads TGTGCCAGCAGTTACGACAGAAACTATGGCTACACCTTC.

The rearrangement uses TRBV3-1 (or the pseudogene TRBV3-2) and TRBJ1-1, with 8 bases fitting TRBD1. Germline assignment: CDR1 LGHDT and CDR2 YNNKEL (reference sequence). V shed 1 base and J 8 bases; nucleotides not matched to a gene: 9. This CDR3 spans 15 amino acids. CDR3 in DNA: TGTGCCAGCAGCCAAGTAATCACAGGGGGGGCGGAAGCTTTCTTT. Residues: CASSQVITGGAEAFF.